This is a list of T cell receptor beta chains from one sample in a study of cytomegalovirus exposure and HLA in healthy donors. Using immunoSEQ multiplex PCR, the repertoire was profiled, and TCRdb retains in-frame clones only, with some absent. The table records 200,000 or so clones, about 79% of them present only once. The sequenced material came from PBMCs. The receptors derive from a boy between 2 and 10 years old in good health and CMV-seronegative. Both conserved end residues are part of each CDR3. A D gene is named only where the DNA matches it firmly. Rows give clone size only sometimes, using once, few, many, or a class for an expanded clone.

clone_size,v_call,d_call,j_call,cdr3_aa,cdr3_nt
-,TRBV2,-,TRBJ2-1,CASAEEGGYNEQFF,TGTGCCAGCGCCGAGGAAGGCGGATACAATGAGCAGTTCTTC
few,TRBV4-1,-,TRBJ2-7,CASSHTRSDEQYF,TGCGCCAGCAGCCATACCCGGAGCGACGAGCAGTACTTC
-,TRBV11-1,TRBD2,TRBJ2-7,CASSLGLAGTYEQYF,TGTGCCAGCAGCTTAGGGCTAGCGGGCACTTACGAGCAGTACTTC
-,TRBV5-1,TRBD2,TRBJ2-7,CASSSLGRASYEQYF,TGCGCCAGCAGCTCCCTAGGGAGGGCCTCCTACGAGCAGTACTTC
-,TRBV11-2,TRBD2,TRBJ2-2,CASNPRLAGATGELFF,TGTGCCAGCAACCCTAGACTAGCGGGGGCCACCGGGGAGCTGTTTTTT
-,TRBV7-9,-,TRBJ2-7,CASSLTESYEQYF,TGTGCCAGCAGCTTAACCGAGTCCTACGAGCAGTACTTC
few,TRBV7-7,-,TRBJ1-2,CASSRFETGHLPYGYTF,TGTGCTAGCAGCCGTTTCGAGACGGGACACCTCCCCTATGGCTACACCTTC
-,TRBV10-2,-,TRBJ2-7,CASRYSYEQYF,TGCGCCAGCAGGTATTCCTACGAGCAGTACTTC
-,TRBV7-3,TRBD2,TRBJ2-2,CASSLGLAGTGELFF,TGTGCCAGCAGCTTGGGACTAGCGGGCACCGGGGAGCTGTTTTTT
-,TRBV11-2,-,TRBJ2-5,CASSLDTGETQYF,TGTGCCAGCAGCTTAGACACGGGAGAGACCCAGTACTTC
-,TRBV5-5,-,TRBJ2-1,CASSGQGLPRNEQFF,TGTGCCAGCAGCGGCCAGGGACTCCCGCGAAATGAGCAGTTCTTC
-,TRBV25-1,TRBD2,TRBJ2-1,CASSLAGGDEQFF,TGTGCCAGCAGCTTAGCGGGGGGTGATGAGCAGTTCTTC
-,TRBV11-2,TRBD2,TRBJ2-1,CASRPIRRARSGEYNEQFF,TGTGCCAGCAGGCCGATACGCCGGGCCCGGAGCGGGGAGTACAATGAGCAGTTCTTC
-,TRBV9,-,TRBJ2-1,CASSEGGGFTYNEQFF,TGTGCCAGCAGCGAGGGCGGAGGATTTACTTACAATGAGCAGTTCTTC
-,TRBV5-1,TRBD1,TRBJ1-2,CASSHTGTGGSNYGYTF,TGCGCCAGCAGCCATACCGGGACAGGGGGCTCTAACTATGGCTACACCTTC
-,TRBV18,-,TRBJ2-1,CASSPPGVAVYNEQFF,TGTGCCAGCTCACCACCGGGGGTAGCGGTGTACAATGAGCAGTTCTTC
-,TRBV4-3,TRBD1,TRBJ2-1,CASSQEEGQVGVHGYNEQFF,TGCGCCAGCAGCCAAGAGGAGGGACAGGTTGGAGTACATGGGTACAATGAGCAGTTCTTC
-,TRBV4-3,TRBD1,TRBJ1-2,CASSPETGKGYGYTF,TGCGCCAGCAGCCCCGAGACAGGGAAGGGCTATGGCTACACCTTC
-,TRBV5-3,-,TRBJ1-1,CARSLLHSNTEAFF,TGTGCCAGAAGCTTGCTCCACTCGAACACTGAAGCTTTCTTT
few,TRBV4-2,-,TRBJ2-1,CASSLARDWGIGEQFF,TGTGCCAGCAGTCTGGCCCGGGACTGGGGGATCGGGGAGCAGTTCTTC
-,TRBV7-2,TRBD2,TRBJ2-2,CASSLARLAGTGELFF,TGTGCCAGCAGCTTAGCCCGACTAGCGGGGACCGGGGAGCTGTTTTTT
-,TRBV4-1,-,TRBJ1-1,CASRLAGTEAFF,TGCGCCAGCAGACTGGCAGGGACAGAAGCTTTCTTT
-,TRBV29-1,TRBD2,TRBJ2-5,CSVEDRVGTSQETQYF,TGCAGCGTTGAAGATAGGGTGGGGACTAGTCAAGAGACCCAGTACTTC
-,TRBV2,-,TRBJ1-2,CASSDRVYGYTF,TGTGCCAGCAGTGACAGGGTTTATGGCTACACCTTC
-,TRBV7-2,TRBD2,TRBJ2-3,CASSLGLAGGPEDTQYF,TGTGCCAGCAGCTTAGGACTAGCGGGGGGGCCGGAAGATACGCAGTATTTT
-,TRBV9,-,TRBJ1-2,CASSPMSGDFGYTF,TGTGCCAGCAGCCCCATGAGCGGGGACTTTGGCTACACCTTC
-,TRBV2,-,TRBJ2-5,CASSEDWSQYF,TGTGCCAGCAGTGAGGACTGGAGCCAGTACTTC
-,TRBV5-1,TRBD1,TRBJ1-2,CASSNLQGGLSNGYTF,TGCGCCAGCAGCAACCTTCAGGGGGGTCTGAGTAATGGCTACACCTTC
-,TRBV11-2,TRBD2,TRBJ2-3,CASSIGTSGGLDTQYF,TGTGCCAGCAGCATCGGGACTAGCGGGGGGTTAGATACGCAGTATTTT
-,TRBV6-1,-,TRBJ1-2,CASSEGLYGVNYGYTF,TGTGCCAGCAGTGAAGGATTGTACGGGGTTAACTATGGCTACACCTTC
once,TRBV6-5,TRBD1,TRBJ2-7,CASTDRALGEQYF,TGTGCCAGCACGGACAGGGCCCTCGGCGAGCAGTACTTC
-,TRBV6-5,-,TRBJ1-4,CASSSHRATNEKLFF,TGTGCCAGCAGTTCTCACAGGGCAACTAATGAAAAACTGTTTTTT
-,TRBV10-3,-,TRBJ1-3,CAISERGNGNTIYF,TGTGCCATCAGTGAGCGGGGGAATGGAAACACCATATATTTT
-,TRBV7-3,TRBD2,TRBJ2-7,CASSLGSGGAPNEQYF,TGTGCCAGCAGCTTAGGGAGCGGGGGGGCCCCGAACGAGCAGTACTTC
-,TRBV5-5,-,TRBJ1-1,CASSFLKGSEAFF,TGTGCCAGCAGCTTTTTAAAAGGGAGTGAAGCTTTCTTT
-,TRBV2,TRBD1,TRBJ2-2,CASNLGQGAGGELFF,TGTGCCAGCAACTTGGGACAGGGGGCGGGCGGGGAGCTGTTTTTT
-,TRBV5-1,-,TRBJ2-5,CASSLGDSPPLETQYF,TGCGCCAGCAGCTTGGGTGACAGTCCACCGCTTGAGACCCAGTACTTC
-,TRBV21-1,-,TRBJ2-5,CASSKPLQNESRGRDGETQYF,TGTGCCAGCAGCAAACCCCTTCAAAATGAATCCAGGGGGCGAGATGGGGAGACCCAGTACTTC
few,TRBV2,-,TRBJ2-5,CASTRVPRETQYF,TGTGCCAGCACTCGGGTTCCCCGAGAGACCCAGTACTTC
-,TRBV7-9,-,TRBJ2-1,CASSLAFGLGLYNEQFF,TGTGCCAGCAGCTTAGCGTTCGGACTTGGACTATACAATGAGCAGTTCTTC
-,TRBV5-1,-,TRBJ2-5,CASSSGVQETQYF,TGCGCCAGCAGCTCGGGGGTCCAAGAGACCCAGTACTTC
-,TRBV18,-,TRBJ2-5,CASSLGRRGKNF,TGTGCCAGCTCACTGGGGCGGCGGGGTAAGAACTTC
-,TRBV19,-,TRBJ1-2,CASSMGRPLGYTF,TGTGCCAGTAGTATGGGCCGGCCCCTCGGCTACACCTTC
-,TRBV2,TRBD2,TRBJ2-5,CASSRRASGGATSHQYF,TGTGCCAGCAGTAGGAGGGCCAGCGGGGGTGCGACGAGTCACCAGTACTTC
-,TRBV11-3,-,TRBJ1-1,CASSLAGYTEAFF,TGTGCCAGCAGCTTAGCAGGGTACACTGAAGCTTTCTTT
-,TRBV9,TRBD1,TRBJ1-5,CASSVDAGTGAEPQHF,TGTGCCAGCAGCGTAGATGCGGGGACAGGAGCAGAGCCCCAGCATTTT
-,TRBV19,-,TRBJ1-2,CASSRTANYGYTF,TGTGCCAGTAGTAGGACAGCTAACTATGGCTACACCTTC
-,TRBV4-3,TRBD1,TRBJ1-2,CASSQGTGNDGYTF,TGCGCCAGCAGCCAGGGGACAGGGAACGATGGCTACACCTTC
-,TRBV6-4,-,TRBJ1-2,CASSEQHTVGGYTF,TGTGCCAGCAGTGAACAACATACAGTCGGTGGCTACACCTTC
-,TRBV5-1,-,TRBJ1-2,CASSLQITGSYGYTF,TGCGCCAGCAGCTTACAAATTACAGGGTCTTATGGCTACACCTTC
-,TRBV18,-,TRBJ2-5,CASSPRISEQYF,TGTGCCAGCTCACCACGGATTTCGGAGCAGTACTTC
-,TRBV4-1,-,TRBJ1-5,CASSQVQGGQPQHF,TGCGCCAGCAGCCAAGTCCAGGGAGGTCAGCCCCAGCATTTT
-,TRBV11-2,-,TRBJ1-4,CASSPWEESEKLFF,TGTGCCAGCAGCCCATGGGAGGAGAGTGAAAAACTGTTTTTT
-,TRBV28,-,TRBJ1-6,CASSGPLGVSNSPLHF,TGTGCCAGCAGTGGCCCATTAGGGGTTAGTAATTCACCCCTCCACTTT
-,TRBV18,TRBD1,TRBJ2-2,CASLTGDRGTGELFF,TGTGCCAGCCTTACAGGGGACCGGGGCACCGGGGAGCTGTTTTTT
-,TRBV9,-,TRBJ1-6,CASSVPGYNSPLHF,TGTGCCAGCAGCGTACCAGGGTATAATTCACCCCTCCACTTT